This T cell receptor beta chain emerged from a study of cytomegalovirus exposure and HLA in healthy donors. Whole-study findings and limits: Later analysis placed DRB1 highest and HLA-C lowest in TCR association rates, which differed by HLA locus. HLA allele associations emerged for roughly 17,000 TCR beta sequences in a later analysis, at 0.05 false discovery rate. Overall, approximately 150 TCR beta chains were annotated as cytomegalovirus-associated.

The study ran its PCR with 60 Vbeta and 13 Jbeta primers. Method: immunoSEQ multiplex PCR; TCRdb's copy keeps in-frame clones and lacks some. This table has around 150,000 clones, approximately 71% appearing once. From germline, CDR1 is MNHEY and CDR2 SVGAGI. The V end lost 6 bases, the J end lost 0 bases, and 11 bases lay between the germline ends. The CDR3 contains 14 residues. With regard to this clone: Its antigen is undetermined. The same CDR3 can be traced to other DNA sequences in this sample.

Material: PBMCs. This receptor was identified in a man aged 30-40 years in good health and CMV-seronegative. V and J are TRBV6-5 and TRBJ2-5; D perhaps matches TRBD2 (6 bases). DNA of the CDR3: TGTGCCAGCAGAGGACGGGGGTACCAAGAGACCCAGTACTTC. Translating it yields CASRGRGYQETQYF.